These 22 T cell receptor beta chains were sequenced from one sample in a study of regulatory T cells in long-lasting Graves disease. Investigators prepared the TCR beta libraries by applying iRepertoire HTBI primers and Arm-PCR of CDR3 regions. In TCRdb, the multiplex PCR reads were re-called with MiXCR into one record per CDR3 protein. The top ten clones hold about 15% of a sample with around 250,000 distinct CDR3 sequences, roughly 21% of them seen once. Time point meaning: newly diagnosed GD, antithyroid drugs for less than 3 months. Following extraction of RNA from PBMCs, that RNA was used to make the TCR library. The source material was peripheral blood mononuclear cells (PBMCs), sampled at new diagnosis, from a patient treated with antithyroid drugs. Source of these receptors: a female donor with Graves disease.

This clonotype was found many times. This chain connects TRBV6-1 to TRBJ1-2, with D perhaps matching TRBD1 (5 bases). The CDR3 runs to 14 residues. Per the germline V gene, CDR1 is MNHNS and CDR2 is SASEGT. Trimming cost V 6 bases and J 2 bases, with 13 bases left between them. The CDR3 DNA reads as TGTGCCAGCAGCCTCGAGAGGGGAAACTATGGCTACACCTTC. Protein product: CASSLERGNYGYTF.

This clonotype was detected ten times or more. The V gene is TRBV5-1, the J gene TRBJ2-1, with 8 bases that match TRBD1. CDR1 is SGHRS and CDR2 is YFSETQ in the germline V gene. V was clipped by 4 bases and J by 1 base; unmatched bases: 4. There are 15 residues in the CDR3. CDR3 nucleotide sequence: TGCGCCAGCAGCAGCAGGGGGCAGTCCTACAATGAGCAGTTCTTC. Its protein product is CASSSRGQSYNEQFF.

This clonotype has ten or more counts. V usage is TRBV6-5 and J usage is TRBJ1-2, with TRBD1 matching over 9 bases. Germline assignment: CDR1 MNHEY and CDR2 SVGAGI. The V segment lost 4 bases and the J segment 6 bases; nucleotides outside the gene matches: 6. This CDR3 is 14 amino acids long. CDR3 sequence reads: CASSWGQGGNGYTF. Here the CDR3 DNA reads TGTGCCAGCAGTTGGGGACAGGGAGGGAATGGCTACACCTTC.

In the case of this clonotype: With only one base between it and a far larger clone, this is likely a read error. The genes are TRBV7-8 and TRBJ2-1, with 7 bases matching TRBD1. Looked up from germline, CDR1 is SGHVS and CDR2 is FQNEAQ. J lost 9 bases, V lost 6 bases, and 8 bases had no gene match. The length of the CDR3 is 13 residues. The DNA of the CDR3 is TGTGCCAGCAGGGTACAGGGGCGGAGTGAGCAGTTCTTC. Its translation is CASRVQGRSEQFF.

The chain joins TRBV6-1 to TRBJ1-4; D possibly corresponds to TRBD1 (6 bases). CDR3 size: 14 residues. Trimming removed 5 bases from V and 0 bases from J, with 7 bases in between. Germline V gives CDR1 MNHNS, CDR2 SASEGT. The CDR3 DNA is TGTGCCAGCAGTCGGACAGCAACTAATGAAAAACTGTTTTTT. Amino acid sequence: CASSRTATNEKLFF.

This clonotype was detected many times. The gene calls are TRBV6-1 and TRBJ1-1, with D possibly TRBD1 on 6 matching bases. The V and J ends lost 7 bases and 1 base respectively, with 13 bases between them. The CDR3 is 14 amino acids. The V gene's germline CDR1 is MNHNS and CDR2 SASEGT. CDR3 nucleotides: TGTGCCAGCATCCTACAGGGCGGGAACACTGAAGCTTTCTTT. Its translation is CASILQGGNTEAFF.

This clonotype was counted many times. The junction departs from the called germline gene at one end, perhaps through a read error. The gene calls are TRBV20-1 and TRBJ2-4, with 9 bases that match TRBD1. This CDR3 region has 14 residues. Germline V lookup: CDR1 DFQATT, CDR2 SNEGSKA (reference sequence). The CDR3 DNA is TGCAGTGCCAGAGCCCGGGACAGGGAGGCCATTCAGTACTTC. Encoded protein: CSARARDREAIQYF.

This clonotype showed up just a few times. In this CDR3 the conserved last residue, phenylalanine or tryptophan, is missing, so a read error is likely. The chain has TRBV5-1 and TRBJ1-4, with D unclear. Trimming stripped 4 bases from V and 0 bases from J, with 7 bases between. This CDR3 contains 14 residues. The germline V gene has CDR1 SGHRS and CDR2 YFSETQ. CDR3 DNA sequence: TGCGCCAGCAGCCCGGATTCAACTAATGAAAAACTGTTTCTT. It specifies CASSPDSTNEKLFL.

The V and J genes are TRBV19 and TRBJ1-2; 7 positions match TRBD1. This CDR3 region has 14 residues. J was trimmed by 0 bases and V by 6 bases; bases with no gene match: 4. The germline V gene has CDR1 LNHDA and CDR2 SQIVND (reference sequence). The CDR3 region has the DNA TGTGCCAGTAGGGATGACAGGGCTAACTATGGCTACACCTTC. Translation gives CASRDDRANYGYTF.

This clonotype was observed many times. The chain uses TRBV3-1 and TRBJ2-5; 7 positions agree with TRBD1. CDR3 size: 13 residues. With 8 bases clipped from V and 5 bases from J, the junction kept 8 bases outside the gene matches. Germline assignment: CDR1 LGHDT and CDR2 YNNKEL (reference sequence). The CDR3 DNA sequence: TGTGCCAGCCGGGACAGATATTCCGAGACCCAGTACTTC. Encoded protein: CASRDRYSETQYF.

Points on this clonotype: A clone one base away is much larger, so this may be a read error. The CDR3 DNA is TGTACCAGCACCATACAGGGGGCGAATACTGAAGCTTTCTTT. Encoded protein: CTSTIQGANTEAFF. The chain couples TRBV6-1 to TRBJ1-1, with 9 bases matching TRBD1. Looked up from germline, CDR1 is MNHNS and CDR2 is SASEGT. CDR3 length equals 14 residues.

The sample holds many counts of this clonotype. The gene calls are TRBV11-2 and TRBJ2-7; D possibly corresponds to TRBD2 (5 bases). Trimming removed 4 bases from V and 0 bases from J, with 22 bases in between. This CDR3 has 18 amino acids. Germline V gene data show CDR1 as SGHAT and CDR2 as FQNNGV. The CDR3 protein is CASSSGFRRSGSSYEQYF. CDR3 nucleotides: TGTGCCAGCAGCTCCGGGTTCCGGAGAAGCGGAAGCTCCTACGAGCAGTACTTC.

There are many counts of this clonotype. V usage is TRBV6-1 and J usage is TRBJ2-3; D not resolved. CDR1 and CDR2 (germline): MNHNS, SASEGT. V lost 6 bases and J lost 0, with 16 bases in between. This CDR3 has 16 residues. The chain's CDR3 is CASSQLMSGSTDTQYF. In nucleotides, the CDR3 is TGTGCCAGCAGCCAGCTGATGTCTGGCAGCACAGATACGCAGTATTTT.

Worth noting for this clonotype: A much larger clone is a single base away; this may be a read error. The J gene is TRBJ1-1, the V gene TRBV4-1, with D unresolved. V was cut by 3 bases and J by 5 bases, with 10 bases left in between. The CDR3 runs to 13 residues. Germline values: CDR1 MGHRA, CDR2 YSYEKL. CDR3 coding DNA: TGCGCCAGCAGCCACCTGGGCGGGACTGAAGCTTTCTTT. This translates into CASSHLGGTEAFF.

As regards this clonotype: Given a much more abundant clone one base away, this may be a read error. This chain uses TRBV6-2 or TRBV6-3 with TRBJ2-1; no definite D call. The CDR3 sequence is 12 residues long. Germline V gives CDR1 MNHEY, CDR2 SVGEGT. The CDR3 coding sequence is TGTGCCAGCAGTTGGGCGGTCAATGAGCATTTCTTC. Its protein product is CASSWAVNEHFF.

V usage is TRBV15 and J usage is TRBJ2-3; 13 bases match TRBD2. This CDR3 has 20 residues. V trimming: 0 bases; J trimming: 1 base; junction bases outside the gene matches: 10. Germline values: CDR1 LNHNV, CDR2 YYDKDF (reference sequence). Written as DNA, the CDR3 is TGTGCCACCAGCAGAGATAGGGGAACTAGCGGGAGGGCCGGCACAGATACGCAGTATTTT. Protein: CATSRDRGTSGRAGTDTQYF.

The chain recombines TRBV13 with TRBJ2-1; 15 bases are shared with TRBD2. The CDR3 has 18 residues. In germline, CDR1 is PRHDT, CDR2 FYEKMQ (reference sequence). Unmatched junction bases numbered 3, after V lost 3 bases and J lost 0 bases. The CDR3 nucleotides are TGTGCCAGCAGCTTGGGACTAGCGGGAGGAAGCTCCTACAATGAGCAGTTCTTC. Its translation is CASSLGLAGGSSYNEQFF. The full variable domain, its missing parts supplied by reference TRBV13 and TRBJ2-1, is AAGVIQSPRHLIKEKRETATLKCYPIPRHDTVYWYQQGPGQDPQFLISFYEKMQSDKGSIPDRFSAQQFSDYHSELNMSSLELGDSALYFCASSLGLAGGSSYNEQFFGPGTRLTVL.

The chain uses TRBV6-2 or TRBV6-3 and TRBJ1-4; tentative D call: TRBD1 (6 bases). V was clipped by 5 bases and J by 8 bases, with 21 bases between them. Germline V gene lookup returns CDR1 MNHEY and CDR2 SVGEGT. This CDR3 comprises 16 residues. The CDR3 protein is CASSELRGRDGEKLFF. CDR3 nucleotide sequence: TGTGCCAGCAGTGAACTCAGGGGACGCGACGGGGAAAAACTGTTTTTT.

This clonotype was counted ten times or more. Written as DNA, the CDR3 is TGCGCCAGCAGCTTAGGACGGGGGCAGGTCGGGGAGCTGTTTTTT. The encoded protein is CASSLGRGQVGELFF. The J gene is TRBJ2-2, the V gene TRBV5-1; D is tentatively TRBD1 or TRBD2 (6 bases each). The CDR3 contains 15 residues. From germline, CDR1 is SGHRS and CDR2 YFSETQ. V lost 2 bases, J lost 7 bases, and 15 bases lay in between.

Comment on this clonotype: A read error likely explains this, since a far larger clone differs by one base. The gene calls are TRBV28 and TRBJ2-7, with 9 positions matching TRBD1. The CDR3 totals 15 residues. The J segment lost 4 bases and the V segment lost 5 bases, leaving 9 bases of the junction unmatched. Germline CDR1 and CDR2: MDHEN and SYDVKM. CDR3 protein: CASSPPGTGKYEQYF. CDR3 in DNA: TGTGCCAGCAGTCCCCCCGGGACAGGGAAATACGAGCAGTACTTC.

This clonotype was found a few times. This chain connects TRBV3-2 to TRBJ2-5; the D call in the table, TRBD1, was not verified against the DNA. TRBV3-2 is recorded as a pseudogene. This CDR3 contains 16 residues. As DNA, the CDR3 is TGTGCCAGCAGCCAAGATTTCAGGGACCTGTGGGAGACCCAGTACTTC. Translated, it gives CASSQDFRDLWETQYF.

The table lists this clonotype with many counts. CDR3 sequence reads: CASSGPYEQYF. The CDR3 DNA reads TGCGCCAGCTCCGGGCCCTACGAGCAGTACTTC. J is TRBJ2-7 and V is TRBV10-2; the D is unclear. Deletions cut 8 bases from V and 2 bases from J, with 7 bases between. Germline V gene sequence: CDR1 WSHSY, CDR2 SAAADI. The CDR3 consists of 11 residues.